This TCR beta chain is drawn from a study of early T cells in non-severe SARS-CoV-2 infection. Across the whole study: Chains stayed unpaired after sequencing of bulk RNA from unsorted whole blood. Study-wide results and caveats: VDJdb-based annotation leaned toward anti-spike CD8 responses and missed private and CD4 specificities.

Individual cDNA molecules were tagged with unique molecular identifiers, the study reported. MiXCR, applied by TCRdb to the 5' RACE reads, yields one record per CDR3 protein. The sample contains about 72,000 distinct CDR3 sequences, 10% of which appear only once. This clonotype was detected only a few times. What it recognizes is unknown. CDR3 length: 12 residues. The germline V gene encodes CDR1 MDHEN and CDR2 SYDVKM. V lost 3 bases and J 10 bases, leaving 7 bases between the germline ends. The chain is built from TRBV28 and TRBJ1-6, with no clear D. The receptor comes from an adult who was a healthcare worker with PCR-confirmed SARS-CoV-2 infection or an uninfected control (not recorded which). The material was whole blood, obtained at baseline. CDR3 nucleotides: TGTGCCAGCAGTTTGGCTCGGTCACCCCTCCACTTT. Amino acid sequence: CASSLARSPLHF.